The rows below give T cell receptor beta chains drawn from one sample of a study of glioma-infiltrating T cells. TCRdb processed the multiplex PCR reads anew with MiXCR; each CDR3 protein has one entry. This table has tens of thousands of distinct CDR3 sequences, 23% appearing once. The sequenced sample consisted of glioma tissue, nonneoplastic brain tissue, or PBMCs (not recorded which). The receptors were sampled from a human donor with low-grade glioma or glioblastoma, undergoing nonglioma brain surgery, or in good health (not recorded which). Both conserved end residues are part of each CDR3. The order of the fields is V gene, D gene, clone size, J gene, CDR3 DNA, CDR3 protein. A D gene is named only where the DNA matches it firmly. The listing skips clone size in some rows; elsewhere it reads once, few, many or a size class.

v_gene: TRBV20-1; d_gene: NA; abundance: many; j_gene: TRBJ1-3; CDR3nt: TGCAGTGCCAGTCAGACATCTGGAAACACCATATATTTT; CDR3aa: CSASQTSGNTIYF
v_gene: TRBV12-3/TRBV12-4; d_gene: NA; abundance: NA; j_gene: TRBJ2-7; CDR3nt: TGTGCCAGCAGTTTGGTGAGGGATTACTACGAGCTGTACTTC; CDR3aa: CASSLVRDYYELYF
v_gene: TRBV27; d_gene: TRBD2; abundance: NA; j_gene: TRBJ2-7; CDR3nt: TGTGCCAGCAATTTGGGTCGGGGAGGGGAAAACGAGCAGTACTTC; CDR3aa: CASNLGRGGENEQYF
v_gene: TRBV20-1; d_gene: NA; abundance: many; j_gene: TRBJ1-6; CDR3nt: TGCAGTGCTAGAGGTCAGGGGAATTCACCCCTCCACTTT; CDR3aa: CSARGQGNSPLHF
v_gene: TRBV12-3/TRBV12-4; d_gene: TRBD1; abundance: few; j_gene: TRBJ2-5; CDR3nt: TGTGCCAGCAGTTCCAACAGGGGGGAGACCCAGTACTTC; CDR3aa: CASSSNRGETQYF
v_gene: TRBV7-2; d_gene: NA; abundance: many; j_gene: TRBJ2-3; CDR3nt: TGTGCCAGCAGGAGTGAGCGGTCTAGCACAGATACGCAGTATTTT; CDR3aa: CASRSERSSTDTQYF
v_gene: TRBV6-6; d_gene: NA; abundance: many; j_gene: TRBJ2-3; CDR3nt: TGTGCCAGCAGTTACACGGGACTTACAGATACGCAGTATTTT; CDR3aa: CASSYTGLTDTQYF
v_gene: TRBV20-1; d_gene: TRBD2; abundance: many; j_gene: TRBJ2-1; CDR3nt: TGCAGTGCTAGAGATTGGGAGGGCGGAGAGCAGTTCTTC; CDR3aa: CSARDWEGGEQFF
v_gene: TRBV6-1; d_gene: NA; abundance: NA; j_gene: TRBJ2-5; CDR3nt: TGTGCAAGCCGTGAAGCGCTTGGCTCCCGGGCAGGGACCCAGTACTTC; CDR3aa: CASREALGSRAGTQYF
v_gene: TRBV6-6; d_gene: NA; abundance: many; j_gene: TRBJ1-1; CDR3nt: TGTGCCAGCAGTTACATAGTGAACACTGAAGCTTTCTTT; CDR3aa: CASSYIVNTEAFF
v_gene: TRBV19; d_gene: NA; abundance: NA; j_gene: TRBJ1-2; CDR3nt: TGTGCCAGTAGTACCCTCAATGACGAGAATGGCTACACCTTC; CDR3aa: CASSTLNDENGYTF
v_gene: TRBV29-1; d_gene: NA; abundance: many; j_gene: TRBJ2-5; CDR3nt: TGCAGCGTTGGAAGTGAGACCCAGTACTTC; CDR3aa: CSVGSETQYF
v_gene: TRBV20-1; d_gene: TRBD1; abundance: many; j_gene: TRBJ1-5; CDR3nt: TGCAGTGCTAGATCTGGGACAGGGAGAAATCAGCCCCAGCATTTT; CDR3aa: CSARSGTGRNQPQHF
v_gene: TRBV6-1; d_gene: TRBD2; abundance: many; j_gene: TRBJ2-1; CDR3nt: TGTGCCAGCAGAACTCCTAGCGGCTCCTACAATGAGCAGTTCTTC; CDR3aa: CASRTPSGSYNEQFF
v_gene: TRBV10-1; d_gene: NA; abundance: NA; j_gene: TRBJ2-7; CDR3nt: TGCGCCAGCAGTGACCCTAGAGGCTCCTACGAGCAGTACTTC; CDR3aa: CASSDPRGSYEQYF
v_gene: TRBV5-4; d_gene: NA; abundance: NA; j_gene: TRBJ2-5; CDR3nt: TGTGCCAGCAGCCCTCAGTACCAAGAGGCCCAGTACTTC; CDR3aa: CASSPQYQEAQYF
v_gene: TRBV6-2/TRBV6-3; d_gene: TRBD1; abundance: many; j_gene: TRBJ2-2; CDR3nt: TGTGCCAGCAGTGCAGGGGGCACGGGGAACACCGGGGAGCTGTTTTTT; CDR3aa: CASSAGGTGNTGELFF
v_gene: TRBV5-1; d_gene: TRBD1; abundance: NA; j_gene: TRBJ2-7; CDR3nt: TGCGCCAGCAGCTCCGATCCGGGACAGGAGCAAACGCAGTACTTC; CDR3aa: CASSSDPGQEQTQYF
v_gene: TRBV12-3/TRBV12-4; d_gene: NA; abundance: few; j_gene: TRBJ1-3; CDR3nt: TGTGCCAGCAGTCCTCGGACGTCTGGAAACACCATATATTTT; CDR3aa: CASSPRTSGNTIYF
v_gene: TRBV6-1; d_gene: NA; abundance: many; j_gene: TRBJ2-1; CDR3nt: TGTGCCAGCAGTTATGGCTTCCGCGGAGACCGCTACAATGAGCAGTTCTTC; CDR3aa: CASSYGFRGDRYNEQFF
v_gene: TRBV12-5; d_gene: NA; abundance: NA; j_gene: TRBJ2-1; CDR3nt: TGTGCTAGTGGTTTGGTCTGGGGGAATGAGCAGTTCTTC; CDR3aa: CASGLVWGNEQFF
v_gene: TRBV7-2; d_gene: NA; abundance: many; j_gene: TRBJ2-3; CDR3nt: TGTGCCAGCAGCGCATACACAGATACGCAGTATTTT; CDR3aa: CASSAYTDTQYF
v_gene: TRBV20-1; d_gene: TRBD2; abundance: many; j_gene: TRBJ2-3; CDR3nt: TGCAGTGCTTTCCAGCGGGAGTTGAGCACAGATACGCAGTATTTT; CDR3aa: CSAFQRELSTDTQYF
v_gene: TRBV19; d_gene: NA; abundance: many; j_gene: TRBJ2-1; CDR3nt: TGTGCCAGTAACACAGGGAGCTCCTACAATGAGCAGTTCTTC; CDR3aa: CASNTGSSYNEQFF
v_gene: TRBV10-3; d_gene: NA; abundance: many; j_gene: TRBJ1-2; CDR3nt: TGTGCCATCAGTGAGGACAGTATTGGCTACACCTTC; CDR3aa: CAISEDSIGYTF
v_gene: TRBV6-2/TRBV6-3; d_gene: NA; abundance: many; j_gene: TRBJ2-7; CDR3nt: TGTGCCAGCAGCCGCGGAATGTACTACGAGCAGTACTTC; CDR3aa: CASSRGMYYEQYF
v_gene: TRBV20-1; d_gene: NA; abundance: many; j_gene: TRBJ2-5; CDR3nt: TGCAGTGCTCGTCTAGCGCCAGAGACCCAGTACTTC; CDR3aa: CSARLAPETQYF
v_gene: TRBV12-3/TRBV12-4; d_gene: NA; abundance: few; j_gene: TRBJ1-1; CDR3nt: TGTGCCAGCAGTTTAGCGCTGGGCTTTGAAGCTTTCTTT; CDR3aa: CASSLALGFEAFF
v_gene: TRBV29-1; d_gene: NA; abundance: NA; j_gene: TRBJ2-2; CDR3nt: TGCAGCGTCCAGACCATGAGGACCGGGGAGCTGTTTTTT; CDR3aa: CSVQTMRTGELFF
v_gene: TRBV4-1; d_gene: NA; abundance: NA; j_gene: TRBJ2-1; CDR3nt: TGCGCCAGCAGCAGGTCCACAGGGTTGACTGGTGGTAATGAGCAGTTCTTC; CDR3aa: CASSRSTGLTGGNEQFF
v_gene: TRBV28; d_gene: NA; abundance: many; j_gene: TRBJ2-7; CDR3nt: TGTGCCAGCAGTAAGGGGCATTACGAGCAGTACTTC; CDR3aa: CASSKGHYEQYF
v_gene: TRBV6-4; d_gene: NA; abundance: many; j_gene: TRBJ1-3; CDR3nt: TGTGCCAGCAGTGACTCGGGACACACGTTCTCTGGAAACACCATATATTTT; CDR3aa: CASSDSGHTFSGNTIYF
v_gene: TRBV7-8; d_gene: NA; abundance: many; j_gene: TRBJ1-1; CDR3nt: TGTGCCAGCAGCTCAGCACGGAGGGACACTGAAGCTTTCTTT; CDR3aa: CASSSARRDTEAFF
v_gene: TRBV7-2; d_gene: NA; abundance: few; j_gene: TRBJ2-6; CDR3nt: TGTGCCAGCAGCTTACCAGGGGCCAGCTCTGGGGCCAACGTCCTGACTTTC; CDR3aa: CASSLPGASSGANVLTF
v_gene: TRBV19; d_gene: NA; abundance: few; j_gene: TRBJ1-6; CDR3nt: TGTGCCAGTAGTCCTCGGAACCGAAGGGGAGGTTCACCCCTCCACTTT; CDR3aa: CASSPRNRRGGSPLHF
v_gene: TRBV9; d_gene: TRBD1; abundance: NA; j_gene: TRBJ2-7; CDR3nt: TGTGCCAGCAGCGTAGCCCCCGGGACAGGGATCTACGAGCAGTACTTC; CDR3aa: CASSVAPGTGIYEQYF
v_gene: TRBV12-3/TRBV12-4; d_gene: NA; abundance: NA; j_gene: TRBJ2-5; CDR3nt: TGTGCCAGCAGTTTAGCCTATTCTGGCTGGGTACTCCAAGAGACCCAGTACTTC; CDR3aa: CASSLAYSGWVLQETQYF
v_gene: TRBV20-1; d_gene: TRBD1; abundance: NA; j_gene: TRBJ2-5; CDR3nt: TGCAGTGCTGGGGACAGGGGGGTAAAGACCAAGCACTTC; CDR3aa: CSAGDRGVKTKHF
v_gene: TRBV6-1; d_gene: TRBD2; abundance: many; j_gene: TRBJ2-3; CDR3nt: TGTGCCAGCAGGGCGGCTAGCGGCCCAGATACGCAGTATTTT; CDR3aa: CASRAASGPDTQYF
v_gene: TRBV2; d_gene: NA; abundance: many; j_gene: TRBJ2-3; CDR3nt: TGTGCCAGCAGTAGTCAACCGGGCCTTGTCACAGATACGCAGTATTTT; CDR3aa: CASSSQPGLVTDTQYF
v_gene: TRBV4-1; d_gene: NA; abundance: few; j_gene: TRBJ2-7; CDR3nt: TGCGCCAGCACGGAGCACCGCTACGAGCAGTACTTC; CDR3aa: CASTEHRYEQYF
v_gene: TRBV15; d_gene: NA; abundance: many; j_gene: TRBJ1-1; CDR3nt: TGTGCCACCAGCTCCCGCGGAGGGCAACACACTGAAGCTTTCTTT; CDR3aa: CATSSRGGQHTEAFF
v_gene: TRBV25-1; d_gene: TRBD2; abundance: many; j_gene: TRBJ2-7; CDR3nt: TGTGCCAGCAGATTCGCCGGGACAGGGACTAGCGGGAAGTACGAGCAGTACTTC; CDR3aa: CASRFAGTGTSGKYEQYF